Presented here are 8 T cell receptor beta chains from one specimen sequenced in a study of spatial heterogeneity in lung cancer. General study findings and limits: The study found that expanded intratumoral alpha and beta TCR counts tracked tumor mutation counts.

TCRdb reprocessed the 5' RACE reads with MiXCR, giving one entry per CDR3 protein. The table has around 20,000 distinct CDR3 sequences, around 6.5% seen once. Time point denoted: sample taken at primary tumor resection. No cognate antigen is known for these TCRs. This material consisted of lung tumor tissue, taken at surgery. The receptors come from a female donor with early-stage non-small cell lung cancer.

This clonotype appeared many times. The chain joins TRBV28 to TRBJ2-5, with 8 bases identical to TRBD1. The CDR3 loop spans 15 amino acids. CDR1 and CDR2 from the germline V gene are MDHEN and SYDVKM. The J segment lost 5 bases and the V segment lost 6 bases, leaving 11 bases of the junction unmatched. CDR3 region: CASSPTGEGQETQYF. CDR3 DNA sequence: TGTGCCAGCAGCCCGACAGGGGAAGGCCAGGAGACCCAGTACTTC.

The gene calls are TRBV7-3 and TRBJ2-1, with TRBD2 matching 7 bases. The V gene's germline CDR1 is SGHTA and CDR2 FQGTGA. V shed 5 bases and J 2 bases; nucleotides not matched to a gene: 12. The CDR3 covers 17 residues. As DNA, the CDR3 is TGTGCCAGCAGCCCGCTGGGAGGGGTCTACACCTACAATGAGCAGTTCTTC. The encoded protein is CASSPLGGVYTYNEQFF.

This clonotype was recorded many times. V is TRBV12-3 or TRBV12-4 and J is TRBJ2-1, with D possibly matching TRBD2 (5 bases). The CDR3 is 13 residues long. Trimming pared 6 bases from V and 9 bases from J, leaving 15 bases between. CDR3: CASRIPGIAEQFF. Here the CDR3 DNA reads TGTGCCAGCAGGATCCCGGGGATAGCTGAGCAGTTCTTC.

This clonotype was detected a few times. The gene calls are TRBV2 and TRBJ1-2, with 7 bases that match TRBD1. Looked up from germline, CDR1 is SNHLY and CDR2 is FYNNEI. This CDR3 region has 15 residues. J was trimmed by 8 bases and V by 2 bases; bases with no gene match: 11. The DNA of the CDR3 is TGTGCCAGCAGTGAACAATTAACAGGGGAGGGCGGCTACACCTTC. Its protein is CASSEQLTGEGGYTF.

This clonotype was counted ten times or more. The chain has TRBV20-1 and TRBJ2-6, with TRBD1 matching over 7 bases. After removal of 4 bases from V and 2 bases from J, the junction contained 11 bases not matched to a gene. The CDR3 has 17 amino acids. CDR1 is DFQATT, CDR2 SNEGSKA, per germline (reference sequence). The CDR3 protein is CSATDTGDPTGANVLTF. The CDR3 DNA reads TGCAGTGCTACCGACACAGGGGACCCAACTGGGGCCAACGTCCTGACTTTC.

This clonotype was seen ten or more times. The chain couples TRBV12-3 or TRBV12-4 to TRBJ2-5, with D uncertain. V lost 4 bases, J lost 0 bases, and 15 bases lay in between. CDR3 length equals 16 residues. The CDR3 DNA follows: TGTGCCAGCAGTTCGTCCCTTACACCGTACCAAGAGACCCAGTACTTC. It codes for CASSSSLTPYQETQYF.

This clonotype was found many times. This chain's CDR3 is CASSLDPGGLANEKLFF. The CDR3 region has the DNA TGTGCCAGCAGCTTAGACCCAGGGGGCCTGGCTAATGAAAAACTGTTTTTT. The rearrangement joins TRBV7-8 to TRBJ1-4; TRBD1 agrees at 8 bases. The V segment lost 1 base and the J segment 3 bases; nucleotides outside the gene matches: 7. Germline-derived CDR1 and CDR2 are SGHVS and FQNEAQ. CDR3 length: 17 amino acids.

The chain is built from TRBV12-3 or TRBV12-4 and TRBJ2-7; D is uncertain. The CDR3 sequence is 15 residues long. V shed 7 bases and J shed 0 bases, with 16 bases lying between them. This CDR3 reads CASTRRGGLSYEQYF. The DNA for the CDR3 is TGTGCCAGCACTCGACGAGGCGGCCTCTCCTACGAGCAGTACTTC.